This passage covers 6 T cell receptor beta chains from one sample sequenced in a study of identical twins. TCRdb redid the calling of the 5' RACE reads with MiXCR, one entry per CDR3 protein. This sample has about 700,000 distinct CDR3 sequences, with 5.5% to 6.5% found just once. The sample comprised naive T cells sorted from blood. All receptors derive from a man aged 18 to 35 in good health.

This clonotype was detected only a few times. V and J are TRBV9 and TRBJ2-1, with D maybe TRBD1 (5 bases). This CDR3 spans 14 amino acids. V lost 0 bases and J lost 6, with 10 bases in between. Germline V gene lookup returns CDR1 SGDLS and CDR2 YYNGEE. This CDR3 is CASSVEGWANEQFF. Written as DNA, the CDR3 is TGTGCCAGCAGCGTAGAGGGGTGGGCCAATGAGCAGTTCTTC.

This clonotype was observed a few times. DNA for the CDR3: TGTGCCAGCAGTTTGGGGGCCTCCTACGAGCAGTACGTC. This gives the protein CASSLGASYEQYV. The V call is TRBV27, the J call TRBJ2-7, with D tentatively TRBD1 (6 bases). Germline lookup yields CDR1 MNHEY and CDR2 SMNVEV (reference sequence). The V and J ends lost 3 bases and 0 bases respectively, with 6 bases between them. This CDR3 spans 13 amino acids.

This rearrangement joins TRBV10-3 to TRBJ2-1, with 14 bases that match TRBD2. The CDR3 has 17 residues. V was clipped by 6 bases and J by 1 base; unmatched bases: 5. Germline V gene data show CDR1 as ENHRY and CDR2 as SYGVKD. The CDR3 region is CAISLGLAGASYNEQFF. CDR3 bases: TGTGCCATCAGCCTGGGACTAGCGGGAGCATCCTACAATGAGCAGTTCTTC.

The sample holds many counts of this clonotype. This rearrangement joins TRBV20-1 to TRBJ1-5; no clear D. CDR1 DFQATT and CDR2 SNEGSKA come from the germline V gene (reference sequence). The CDR3 consists of 16 residues. The V gene lost 2 bases and the J gene lost 0 bases, with 14 bases spanning the gap. CDR3 DNA sequence: TGCAGTGCTAGATGGGCGGGAGGGAATAGCAATCAGCCCCAGCATTTT. Protein sequence: CSARWAGGNSNQPQHF.

This clonotype was detected many times. This rearrangement joins TRBV15 to TRBJ2-3; 8 positions match TRBD1. After removal of 2 bases from V and 3 bases from J, the junction contained 7 bases not matched to a gene. In germline, CDR1 is LNHNV, CDR2 YYDKDF (reference sequence). The CDR3 runs 16 residues. The CDR3 region has the DNA TGTGCCACCAGCAGAAAAGGACAGGGTATAACAGATACGCAGTATTTT. Protein: CATSRKGQGITDTQYF.

The chain is built from TRBV12-3 or TRBV12-4 and TRBJ2-1; 10 nucleotides align to TRBD2. J gave up 5 bases and V 2 bases, and 6 bases lay outside the gene matches. The CDR3 is 16 amino acids. Here the CDR3 reads CASSLFPSGSNNEQFF. In nucleotides, the CDR3 is TGTGCCAGCAGTTTATTTCCTAGCGGGAGCAACAATGAGCAGTTCTTC.